Here is one T cell receptor beta chain with its context. Its antigen is unidentified. The sample belongs to a study of vaccination effects on CD4 cells after COVID-19. Broader study findings: The study got few convalescent patients and did not collect any early post-infection timepoints.

Trimming stripped 0 bases from V and 2 bases from J, with 9 bases between. Per the germline V gene, CDR1 is SGHDT and CDR2 is YYEEEE. This CDR3 is built from 14 residues. Antigen-specific CD4+ T cells were expanded with viral peptide pools in the ViraFEST assay before sequencing. The authors isolated CD4+ T cells after roughly 10 days of culture. Documented for the person is a PCR-confirmed SARS-CoV-2 infection occurring between March and December 2020. All participants had two doses of either the BNT162b2 or mRNA-1273 vaccine. This table comes from immunoSEQ multiplex PCR, and its TCRdb copy is limited to in-frame clones, with some not included. The repertoire holds 15,000 to 20,000 clones, with about 74% as singletons.

The source of this sequence is a human donor who had a prior SARS-CoV-2 infection. The rearrangement links TRBV5-6 to TRBJ2-7; possible D gene TRBD1, 6 bases. Sequencing was performed on CD4+ T cells from PBMCs cultured with SARS-CoV-2 spike peptides, taken after COVID-19 vaccination. The DNA of the CDR3 is TGTGCCAGCAGCTTGGGCAGGGGTCCCTACGAGCAGTACTTC. This codes for CASSLGRGPYEQYF.